This T cell receptor beta chain comes out of a study of T cell repertoires in cytomegalovirus infection. In this sample, this clonotype turned up a few times. Its antigen is not known. TCRdb re-derived calls from the reads in MiXCR, one entry per CDR3 protein. Of approximately 990,000 distinct CDR3 sequences in the sample, less than 40% are singletons; the top ten hold over 13%. CDR3 length equals 15 residues. V trimming: 2 bases; J trimming: 7 bases; junction bases outside the gene matches: 5. Germline CDR1 SGHDT, CDR2 YYEEEE. This chain joins TRBV5-6 and TRBJ2-1, with 11 bases that match TRBD2. This sample comprised cultured CD8+ T cells from PBMCs, obtained from culture after CMV antigen stimulation. The clonotype originates from a human donor in good health (CMV status not recorded). Some clones in this sample may be carry-over from other donors' samples. This CDR3 reads CASSLGASGRNEQFF. DNA of the CDR3: TGTGCCAGCAGCTTAGGGGCTAGCGGGAGGAATGAGCAGTTCTTC.